The clone carrying this T cell receptor beta chain was found once. These data come from a study of control samples from healthy donors and cancer patients. Measured with immunoSEQ multiplex PCR; TCRdb has only the in-frame clones, and not every one. The table shows 35,000 to 45,000 clones, with 91% occurring only once. This TCR was recovered from a woman between 35 and 50 years old with head and neck cancer. The sequenced sample was PBMCs.

CDR3 region: CASSITGRGVNIQYF. The CDR3 region has the DNA TGTGCCAGTAGTATCACAGGGAGGGGAGTGAACATTCAGTACTTC. The chain links TRBV19 to TRBJ2-4; maybe TRBD2 (7 bases). CDR3 length: 15 residues. Germline V gene lookup returns CDR1 LNHDA and CDR2 SQIVND (reference sequence). Trimming removed 3 bases at V and 7 bases at J, with 16 bases between.